This T cell receptor (beta chain) was sequenced in a study of shared clonotypes between healthy human individuals. The study, taken as a whole, reports: Shared clonotypes across all four donors exceeded non-shared ones in generation probability. Approximately 5% of naive CD4 clonotypes were shared across four donors.

The V and J ends lost 0 bases and 4 bases respectively, with 18 bases between them. CDR3 length equals 17 residues. From germline, CDR1 is LGHNA and CDR2 YNFKEQ. Only in-frame clones appear in the TCRdb table, and some are missing; sequencing was by immunoSEQ multiplex PCR. The sample includes about 1,800,000 clones, less than 95% of them seen just once. Only one count was recorded for this clone. The antigen remains undetermined. Cells designated naive CD8 were CD45RO-negative and were positively selected for CCR7, with terminally differentiated effector memory CD45RA+ cells excluded. This receptor was identified in a man aged 18 to 35 in good health. The chain links TRBV4-2 to TRBJ1-2; D unresolved. The sample was naive CD8+ T cells sorted from blood. Here the CDR3 DNA reads TGTGCCAGCAGCCAAGATACCGGGGAGGGTGGCGGCTATGGCTACACCTTC. It specifies CASSQDTGEGGGYGYTF.